The rows below give T cell receptor beta chains drawn from one sample of a study of shared clonotypes between healthy human individuals. Sequencing was performed with immunoSEQ multiplex PCR; in TCRdb, only in-frame clones are kept and a portion is missing. The table lists approximately 460,000 clones, approximately 77% of them singletons. What was sequenced was PBMCs. The origin of the receptors is a woman in her thirties or forties in good health. Some clones in this sample may be carry-over from other donors' samples. Both conserved end residues are part of each CDR3. D genes are given only for firm matches. Rows may omit the clone size; those that give it use once, few, many or a size class.

TGTGCCAGCAGTGACAGCTATACCAATGAGCAGTTCTTC | CASSDSYTNEQFF | few | - | TRBJ2-1 | TRBV6-4
TGTGCCTGGAGTTCGAGGTACGAGCAGTACTTC | CAWSSRYEQYF | - | - | TRBJ2-7 | TRBV30
TGTGCCAGCAGTTGGACAGGACACCAAGAGACCCAGTACTTC | CASSWTGHQETQYF | - | TRBD1 | TRBJ2-5 | TRBV6-1
TGTGCCAGTAGCTTGAATCAGAATGAGCAGTTCTTC | CASSLNQNEQFF | - | - | TRBJ2-1 | TRBV5-4
TGTGCCAGCACCCTAGGGAGACGAGATGAAGCTTTCTTT | CASTLGRRDEAFF | - | - | TRBJ1-1 | TRBV2
TGTGCCAGCAGCTTAGGGGTAGTCAATGAGCAGTTCTTC | CASSLGVVNEQFF | few | - | TRBJ2-1 | TRBV7-7
TGTGCCAGCAGTGTGGAGATTCACAATGAGCAGTTCTTC | CASSVEIHNEQFF | many | - | TRBJ2-1 | TRBV2
TGTGCCAGCAGAGGGGGGGAGAATGAAAAACTGTTTTTT | CASRGGENEKLFF | - | - | TRBJ1-4 | TRBV4-2
TGTGCCAGCAGCTTCGGCCGGGATGGGGAGCAGTACTTC | CASSFGRDGEQYF | - | - | TRBJ2-7 | TRBV11-1
TGTGCCAGTAGTATAGCTGGGATGAGCGGGGAGCTGTTTTTT | CASSIAGMSGELFF | - | - | TRBJ2-2 | TRBV19
TGTGCCAGCAGCCAGGCGGAGGGAGAGGTCTACGAGCAGTACTTC | CASSQAEGEVYEQYF | - | - | TRBJ2-7 | TRBV14
TGTGCCAGCTCACCACCGGGGGTACAGGGTGGGATCCCTGAAGCTTTCTTT | CASSPPGVQGGIPEAFF | - | - | TRBJ1-1 | TRBV18
TGTGCCAGCAGTGACTCGGTGGACTCCGGCGAGCAGTACTTC | CASSDSVDSGEQYF | few | - | TRBJ2-7 | TRBV6-4
TGTGCCAGCAGTCTGGGACAGGGGAACATTCAGTACTTC | CASSLGQGNIQYF | - | TRBD1 | TRBJ2-4 | TRBV28
TGCGCCAGCAGCCAAGACGAGGGAGTGGGCGAGCAGTACTTC | CASSQDEGVGEQYF | - | - | TRBJ2-7 | TRBV4-3
TGTGCCAGCAGTTTAAATTCGGCAGAAGCTTTCTTT | CASSLNSAEAFF | - | - | TRBJ1-1 | TRBV28
TGTGCCAGCAGCTCAAGGACACCTTCTGGAAACACCATATATTTT | CASSSRTPSGNTIYF | - | - | TRBJ1-3 | TRBV11-2
TGTGCCAGCAGCCAAGTCAGGGAGTCCCGCCGCCGATATTTT | CASSQVRESRRRYF | many | - | TRBJ2-3 | TRBV4-2
TGTGCCAGCAGTTTGTCCACTAGCGGGGGTGGTGGTGAGCAGTTCTTC | CASSLSTSGGGGEQFF | - | TRBD2 | TRBJ2-1 | TRBV28
TGCGCCAGCAGCTTGACTCACCCTGACTCTGGAAACACCATATATTTT | CASSLTHPDSGNTIYF | - | - | TRBJ1-3 | TRBV5-1
TGTGCCAGCAGTGAAGTGGCGGATACCGGGGAGCTGTTTTTT | CASSEVADTGELFF | many | - | TRBJ2-2 | TRBV6-4
TGTGCCAGCTCACCTACAGGGCAGGGAACAGATACGCAGTATTTT | CASSPTGQGTDTQYF | - | - | TRBJ2-3 | TRBV18
TGTGCCAGCAGCTTAGCCGCCTCTCCCTACAATGAGCAGTTCTTC | CASSLAASPYNEQFF | - | - | TRBJ2-1 | TRBV7-2
TGTGCTAGCAGCTTAGGGGGATCCGCAGAGACCCAGTACTTC | CASSLGGSAETQYF | - | - | TRBJ2-5 | TRBV7-7